This TCR beta chain was recovered during a study of blood T cell repertoires in COVID-19 (dated by TCRdb to 2020 to 2021). As for the study more broadly: Collaborator samples came from the United States, Italy and Spain and covered acute and convalescent phases of COVID-19. The repertoires were released in a freely available public database meant as a resource for research on the immune response to SARS-CoV-2. HLA class I and class II types, where available, came from metadata supplied by the sample provider rather than from assay-based typing. The dataset comprised deeply sampled blood TCRbeta repertoires from subjects exposed to, actively infected with, or recovered from COVID-19. Nearly every sample came with metadata listing a de-identified subject ID, COVID-19 status, age in years and sex. The prospective study material was composed of cDNA or gDNA derived from T cells, B-cell-depleted T cells, or PBMCs. Samples were obtained from the ongoing ImmuneRACE study (first 160 participants) and from over 1,000 subjects provided by 6 global collaborators. Beyond this particular receptor, the publication reports: Clinical and demographic metadata were provided uncurated, with the amount varying by source and participant.

On this clone itself: The antigen it binds to is not known. Base qualities are not provided; no much larger clone lies one nucleotide away.

TCRbeta CDR3 regions were amplified from genomic DNA by means of the immunoSEQ Assay, a bias-controlled multiplex PCR. Regarding the original processing steps: Within the assay, amplification of reference gene primers was used to estimate how many nucleated cells each sample contained. Sequence reads were collapsed and filtered to measure the absolute abundance of every unique TCRbeta CDR3 rearrangement. For each sample, productive Simpson clonality was calculated by taking the square root of Simpson's diversity index across productive rearrangements. The table was pulled from immuneACCESS by TCRdb, which kept in-frame rearrangements only. Such tables lose some clones; where checked, under half of the loss comes from unresolved V genes, and the rest has no known cause. V and J calls and clone size are as listed in that table; D and trimming were resolved from the DNA. The sample records more than 65,000 clones, roughly four fifths of which are singletons. 8.5% to 10% of the sample goes to the ten largest clones.

A distance of 19 bases separates the germline ends of V and J, which lose 7 bases and 4 bases respectively. According to the germline V gene (reference sequence), CDR1 reads LNHDA and CDR2 reads SQIVND. Its CDR3 holds 16 amino acids, cysteine through phenylalanine. Just the 48-base CDR3 DNA is kept, in frame starting at base 1. The collaborating institutions used their own protocols to collect whole blood in K2EDTA tubes. For TCRbeta analysis, collaborators shipped samples as frozen whole blood, isolated PBMCs, or DNA extracted from either of those sample types. Material: peripheral blood. The receptor was derived from a woman aged 80 or over with acute or convalescent COVID-19. This sequence uses TRBV19 and TRBJ2-2, and the D gene may be TRBD1, 5 bases matching. In nucleotide form, the sequence is TGTGCCAGTACTCCAATCCCGACAGAGACCACCGGGGAGCTGTTTTTT. Its product reads: CASTPIPTETTGELFF.